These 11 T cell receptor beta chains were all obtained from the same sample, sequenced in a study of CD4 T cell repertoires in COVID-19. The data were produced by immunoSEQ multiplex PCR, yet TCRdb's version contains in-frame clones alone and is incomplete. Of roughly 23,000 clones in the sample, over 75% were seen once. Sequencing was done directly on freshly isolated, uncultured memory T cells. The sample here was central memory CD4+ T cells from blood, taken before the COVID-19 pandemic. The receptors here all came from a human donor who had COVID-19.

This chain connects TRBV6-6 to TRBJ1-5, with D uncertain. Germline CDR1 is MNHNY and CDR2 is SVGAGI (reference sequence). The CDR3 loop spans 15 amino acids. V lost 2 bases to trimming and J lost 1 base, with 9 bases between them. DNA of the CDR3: TGTGCCAGCAGTTACGGAGTTGCGAGCAATCAGCCCCAGCATTTT. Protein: CASSYGVASNQPQHF.

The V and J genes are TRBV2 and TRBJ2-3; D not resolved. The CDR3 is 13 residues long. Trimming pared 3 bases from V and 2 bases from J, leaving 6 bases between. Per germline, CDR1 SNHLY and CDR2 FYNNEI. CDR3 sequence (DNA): TGTGCCAGCAGTGAGCAGAACACAGATACGCAGTATTTT. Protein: CASSEQNTDTQYF.

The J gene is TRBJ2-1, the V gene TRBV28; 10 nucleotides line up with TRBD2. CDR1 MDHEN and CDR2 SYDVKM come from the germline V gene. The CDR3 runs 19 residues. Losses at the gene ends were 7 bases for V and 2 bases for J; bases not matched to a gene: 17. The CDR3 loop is CASTRGGASGSTAYNEQFF. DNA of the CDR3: TGTGCCAGCACTCGAGGCGGGGCTAGCGGGAGTACGGCCTACAATGAGCAGTTCTTC.

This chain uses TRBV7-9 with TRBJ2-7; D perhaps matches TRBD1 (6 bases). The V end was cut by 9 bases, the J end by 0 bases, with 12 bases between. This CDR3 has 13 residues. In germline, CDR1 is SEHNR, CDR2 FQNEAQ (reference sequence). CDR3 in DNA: TGTGCCAGAGACAGGCGACCCTCCTACGAGCAGTACTTC. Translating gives CARDRRPSYEQYF.

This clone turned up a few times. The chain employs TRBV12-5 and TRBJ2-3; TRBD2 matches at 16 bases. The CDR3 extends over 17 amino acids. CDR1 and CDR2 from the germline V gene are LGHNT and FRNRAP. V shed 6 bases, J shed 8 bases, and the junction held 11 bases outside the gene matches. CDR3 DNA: TGTGCTAGTGGAGCTGGGACTAGCGGGGGGGCCTCTACTACGCAGTATTTT. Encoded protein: CASGAGTSGGASTTQYF.

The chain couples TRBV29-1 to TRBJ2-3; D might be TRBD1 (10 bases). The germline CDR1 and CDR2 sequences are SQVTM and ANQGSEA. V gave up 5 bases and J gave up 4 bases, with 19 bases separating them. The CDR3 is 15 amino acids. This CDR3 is CSVSGGTGDPDTQYF. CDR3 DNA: TGCAGCGTTAGCGGGGGGACAGGGGACCCAGATACGCAGTATTTT.

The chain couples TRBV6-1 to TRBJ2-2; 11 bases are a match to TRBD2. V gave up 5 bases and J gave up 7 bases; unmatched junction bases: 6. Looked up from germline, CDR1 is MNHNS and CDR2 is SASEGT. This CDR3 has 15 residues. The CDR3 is CASSKTSGNVGELFF. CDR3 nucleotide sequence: TGTGCCAGCAGTAAGACTAGCGGGAATGTCGGGGAGCTGTTTTTT.

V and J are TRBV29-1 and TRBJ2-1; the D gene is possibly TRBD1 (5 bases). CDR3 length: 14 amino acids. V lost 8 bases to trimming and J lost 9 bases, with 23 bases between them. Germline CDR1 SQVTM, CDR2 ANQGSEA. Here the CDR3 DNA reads TGCAGCTCTGAAGGAGAATGGGGCCCGGGTGAGCAGTTCTTC. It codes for CSSEGEWGPGEQFF.

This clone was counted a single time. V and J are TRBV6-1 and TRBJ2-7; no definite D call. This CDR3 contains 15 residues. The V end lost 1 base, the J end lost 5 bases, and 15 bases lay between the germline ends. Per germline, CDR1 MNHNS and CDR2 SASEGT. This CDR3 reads CASSEGWASSHEQYF. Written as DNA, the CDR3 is TGTGCCAGCAGTGAAGGGTGGGCATCCTCGCACGAGCAGTACTTC.

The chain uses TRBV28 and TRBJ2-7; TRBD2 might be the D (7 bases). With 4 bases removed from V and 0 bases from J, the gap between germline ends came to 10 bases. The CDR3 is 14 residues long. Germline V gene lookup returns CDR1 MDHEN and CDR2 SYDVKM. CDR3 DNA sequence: TGTGCCAGCAGTTCCGGGGGGCGCTCCTACGAGCAGTACTTC. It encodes CASSSGGRSYEQYF.

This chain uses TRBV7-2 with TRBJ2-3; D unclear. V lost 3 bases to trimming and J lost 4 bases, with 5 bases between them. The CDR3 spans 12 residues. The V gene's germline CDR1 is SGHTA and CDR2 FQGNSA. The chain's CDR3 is CASSFLADTQYF. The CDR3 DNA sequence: TGTGCCAGCAGCTTCCTCGCAGATACGCAGTATTTT.